This T cell receptor beta chain appears in the sequencing data of a study of CD8+ T cells in alopecia areata. At the level of the study: Once tofacitinib had been taken for 6 to 18 months, 6 months off drug followed. Study-wide results and caveats: Between patients, shared TCR sequences were less clear than in mice. This was possibly due in part to HLA diversity in the patient population. Scalp and blood samples kept many expanded lesional clones throughout tofacitinib. Affected scalp, especially in alopecia totalis/universalis, had a higher clonality than normal scalp did.

RNA was isolated and reverse transcribed to cDNA, the sequencing template. TCRdb's table, derived via immunoSEQ multiplex PCR, lists solely in-frame clones and lacks some. The sample includes under 4,500 clones, 70% of them seen just once. V shed 3 bases and J shed 9 bases, with 10 bases lying between them. Per germline, CDR1 SGHRS and CDR2 YFSETQ. The CDR3 consists of 12 residues. A note on this clone: Its antigen is undetermined.

Specified treatment: oral pan-JAK inhibitor, 5-10 mg twice daily. It was from alopecia areata patients that lesional scalp punch biopsies and peripheral blood were collected. This receptor was obtained from a human donor with alopecia areata. The material was skin, obtained at week 24, from a patient treated with tofacitinib. The chain employs TRBV5-1 and TRBJ1-3; D unclear. The CDR3 bases are TGCGCCAGCAGCTCGCAGAGGAGCACCATATATTTT. Its protein is CASSSQRSTIYF.